This TCR beta chain was profiled in a study of patients and donors after allogeneic stem cell transplantation. CDR3 size: 10 residues. Germline V gene sequence: CDR1 SQVTM, CDR2 ANQGSEA. V was trimmed by 4 bases and J by 7 bases, leaving 4 bases between them. TCRdb used MiXCR to reprocess the RT-PCR reads, holding one entry per CDR3 protein. The data contain more than 850,000 distinct CDR3 sequences, over 15% of them seen just once; the ten biggest clones take up 5% to 6.5%. The sequence was collected from a human donor who was either an allogeneic HSCT recipient or a stem cell or donor lymphocyte infusion donor (not recorded which). It is not recorded whose cells these are; they may come from a transplant donor. This chain uses TRBV29-1 with TRBJ1-4; no firm D call. Sequencing input: blood, either unsorted or a sorted T cell fraction (not recorded which). The CDR3 is CSVVSEKLFF. The CDR3 DNA follows: TGCAGCGTTGTGAGTGAAAAACTGTTTTTT.